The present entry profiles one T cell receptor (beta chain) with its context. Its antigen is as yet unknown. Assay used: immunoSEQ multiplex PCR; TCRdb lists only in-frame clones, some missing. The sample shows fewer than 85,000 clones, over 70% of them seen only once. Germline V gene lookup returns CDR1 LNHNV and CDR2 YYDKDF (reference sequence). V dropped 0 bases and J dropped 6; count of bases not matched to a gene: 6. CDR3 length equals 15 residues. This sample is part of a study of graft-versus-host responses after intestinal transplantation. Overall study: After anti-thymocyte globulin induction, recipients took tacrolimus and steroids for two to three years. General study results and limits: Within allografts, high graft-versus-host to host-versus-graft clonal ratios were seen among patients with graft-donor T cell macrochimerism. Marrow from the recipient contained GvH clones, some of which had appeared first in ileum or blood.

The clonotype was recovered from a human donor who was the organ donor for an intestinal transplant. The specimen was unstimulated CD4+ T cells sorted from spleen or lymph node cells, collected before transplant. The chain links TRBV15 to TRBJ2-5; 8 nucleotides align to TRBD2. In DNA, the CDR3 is TGTGCCACCAGCAGAGAAAGTAGCGGGGTAAAGACCCAGTACTTC. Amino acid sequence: CATSRESSGVKTQYF.